The 14 T cell receptor beta chains below come from one sample, sequenced in a study of T-cell memory formation after mild COVID-19. One entry per CDR3 protein, called by TCRdb with MiXCR from the 5' RACE reads. The sample lists hundreds of thousands of distinct CDR3 sequences; approximately 15% were seen once. The sequencing sample was made of PBMCs or a T cell subset sorted from them (not recorded which). These receptors were collected from a man aged 18 to 35 who had mild COVID-19 (a few samples of this study predate the infection). Cell type and time point are not known.

This clonotype has only a few counts. The chain links TRBV7-6 to TRBJ2-1, with D perhaps being TRBD1 or TRBD2 (5 bases each). CDR3 length equals 16 residues. From germline, CDR1 is SGHVS and CDR2 FNYEAQ. Trimming removed 0 bases at V and 5 bases at J, with 14 bases between. The CDR3 DNA follows: TGTGCCAGCAGCTTAGCTGGGGACCGACAGAACAATGAGCAGTTCTTC. Its protein is CASSLAGDRQNNEQFF.

This chain connects TRBV11-1 to TRBJ1-1; D is unresolved. The germline V and J ends were trimmed by 4 bases and 7 bases, with 7 bases remaining between them. This CDR3 comprises 11 residues. Germline V gives CDR1 SGHAT, CDR2 FQDESV (reference sequence). DNA of the CDR3: TGTGCCAGCAGCTGGGCGAGTGAAGCTTTCTTT. Translated, it gives CASSWASEAFF.

This clonotype was counted only a few times. The rearrangement joins TRBV6-5 to TRBJ2-3; either TRBD1 or TRBD2 may supply D (7 bases each). This CDR3 has 18 amino acids. Germline assignment: CDR1 MNHEY and CDR2 SVGAGI. Trimming cost V 0 bases and J 2 bases, with 18 bases left between them. CDR3 in amino acids: CASSYSREGAGHTDTQYF. CDR3 coding DNA: TGTGCCAGCAGTTACTCGAGGGAGGGGGCGGGGCACACAGATACGCAGTATTTT.

The rearrangement links TRBV6-2 or TRBV6-3 to TRBJ1-5; no reliable D call. V was cut by 3 bases and J by 1 base, with 10 bases left in between. The CDR3 is made up of 15 amino acids. Germline V CDR1 and CDR2: MNHEY, SVGEGT. CDR3 loop: CASSYLGKSNQPQHF. The DNA of the CDR3 is TGTGCCAGCAGTTATCTGGGGAAAAGCAATCAGCCCCAGCATTTT.

The genes are TRBV2 and TRBJ1-1; D is uncertain. CDR1 and CDR2 from the germline V gene are SNHLY and FYNNEI. The CDR3 covers 13 residues. The germline V and J ends were trimmed by 4 bases and 7 bases, with 13 bases remaining between them. CDR3 protein: CASSVVPGREAFF. The CDR3 DNA sequence: TGTGCCAGCAGTGTAGTACCCGGTCGTGAAGCTTTCTTT.

At least ten counts were recorded for this clonotype. The J gene is TRBJ2-5, the V gene TRBV4-2; D call uncertain. Germline assignment: CDR1 LGHNA and CDR2 YNFKEQ. The CDR3 has 14 residues. Between the trimmed V and J ends, which lost 0 bases and 7 bases, there was a span of 12 bases. Written as DNA, the CDR3 is TGTGCCAGCAGCCAAGAGCCCAATTTGGGGACCCAGTACTTC. Translation: CASSQEPNLGTQYF.

This clonotype occurred a few times. This chain uses TRBV12-5 with TRBJ2-7; D may correspond to TRBD1 or TRBD2 (6 bases each). Between the trimmed V and J ends, which lost 5 bases and 3 bases, there was a span of 17 bases. The germline V gene has CDR1 LGHNT and CDR2 FRNRAP. This CDR3 spans 15 amino acids. The CDR3 coding sequence is TGTGCTAGTGGTCCATACAGGGCCGGGGGCTACGAGCAGTACTTC. This sequence encodes CASGPYRAGGYEQYF. Full variable domain (rest looked up from reference TRBV12-5 and TRBJ2-7): DARVTQTPRHKVTEMGQEVTMRCQPILGHNTVFWYRQTMMQGLELLAYFRNRAPLDDSGMPKDRFSAEMPDATLATLKIQPSEPRDSAVYFCASGPYRAGGYEQYFGPGTRLTVT.

The gene calls are TRBV7-2 and TRBJ1-1; D gene unclear. Trimming pared 4 bases from V and 11 bases from J, leaving 17 bases between. From germline, CDR1 is SGHTA and CDR2 FQGNSA. CDR3 length: 13 amino acids. The CDR3 sequence: CASSYRRAAGAFF. CDR3 DNA sequence: TGTGCCAGCAGCTATCGCCGGGCCGCCGGGGCTTTCTTT.

The table lists this clonotype with many counts. The chain joins TRBV6-5 to TRBJ2-1, with 7 nucleotides matching TRBD1. J gave up 1 base and V 4 bases, and 4 bases lay outside the gene matches. The CDR3 covers 15 residues. Germline assignment: CDR1 MNHEY and CDR2 SVGAGI. The CDR3 DNA follows: TGTGCCAGCAGTTCCGGGACAGATTCCTACAATGAGCAGTTCTTC. It yields the protein CASSSGTDSYNEQFF.

This rearrangement joins TRBV6-5 to TRBJ1-4, with TRBD1 matching 8 bases. Germline V gene lookup returns CDR1 MNHEY and CDR2 SVGAGI. This CDR3 has 17 residues. The trim removed 0 bases at V and 7 bases at J, leaving 10 bases unmatched. CDR3 DNA: TGTGCCAGCAGTTACTCGCCCCGGACAGGGAGGGGTGAAAAACTGTTTTTT. This codes for CASSYSPRTGRGEKLFF.

The V call is TRBV18, the J call TRBJ1-4; no definite D call. This CDR3 contains 14 residues. V lost 5 bases and J lost 12, with 19 bases in between. Germline values: CDR1 KGHSH, CDR2 LQKENI. DNA for the CDR3: TGTGCCAGCTCAGCCTCAATGACCGGTGGGGAACTGTTTTTT. It translates to CASSASMTGGELFF.

V gene TRBV7-2 combines with J gene TRBJ2-7, with a possible D match to TRBD2 (5 bases). This CDR3 contains 15 residues. Trimming left V 5 bases short and J 6 bases short, with 20 bases between. Germline loops: CDR1 SGHTA, CDR2 FQGNSA. The CDR3 coding sequence is TGTGCCAGCAGCCAAGACCCCGGAGGTACCTCCGAGCAGTACGTC. Its protein product is CASSQDPGGTSEQYV.

The chain's CDR3 is CASSQEPGIKPGELFF. DNA of the CDR3: TGCGCCAGCAGCCAAGAGCCAGGGATAAAGCCCGGGGAGCTGTTTTTT. The rearrangement links TRBV4-3 to TRBJ2-2; D possibly corresponds to TRBD1 (5 bases). The CDR3 has 16 amino acids. V gave up 0 bases and J gave up 6 bases, with 14 bases separating them. Per germline, CDR1 LGHNA and CDR2 YSLEER.

The chain uses TRBV7-6 and TRBJ2-5; a possible D gene is TRBD1 (6 bases). The CDR3 sequence is 14 residues long. V was clipped by 4 bases and J by 4 bases, with 13 bases between them. Germline CDR1 reads SGHVS; CDR2 reads FNYEAQ. The CDR3 sequence is CASSSLQGRETQYF. In DNA form, the CDR3 reads TGTGCCAGCAGCTCGTTACAGGGACGAGAGACCCAGTACTTC.